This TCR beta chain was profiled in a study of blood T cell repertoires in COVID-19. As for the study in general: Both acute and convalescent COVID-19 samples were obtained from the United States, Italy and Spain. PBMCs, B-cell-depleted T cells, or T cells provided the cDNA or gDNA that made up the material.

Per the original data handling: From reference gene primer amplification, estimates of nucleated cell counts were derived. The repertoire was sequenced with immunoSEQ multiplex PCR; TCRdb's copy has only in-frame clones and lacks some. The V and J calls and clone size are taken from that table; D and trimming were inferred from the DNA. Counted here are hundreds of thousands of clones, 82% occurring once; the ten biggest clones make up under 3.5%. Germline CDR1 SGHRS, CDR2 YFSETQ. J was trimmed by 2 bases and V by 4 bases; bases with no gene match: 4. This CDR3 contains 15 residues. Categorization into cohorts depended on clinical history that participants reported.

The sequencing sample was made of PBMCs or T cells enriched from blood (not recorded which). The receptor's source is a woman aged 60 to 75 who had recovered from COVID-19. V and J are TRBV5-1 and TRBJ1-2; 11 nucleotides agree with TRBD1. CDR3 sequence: CASSQGQGGNYGYTF. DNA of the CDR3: TGCGCCAGCAGCCAGGGACAGGGGGGCAACTATGGCTACACCTTC.